Presented here are 17 T cell receptor beta chains from one specimen sequenced in a study of blood T cell repertoires in COVID-19. Method: immunoSEQ multiplex PCR; TCRdb's copy keeps in-frame clones and lacks some. The sample lists 250,000 to 300,000 clones, around 81% seen once, with around 2.9% in the top ten. Sequenced: peripheral blood. Every receptor here comes from a woman in her sixties with active or convalescent COVID-19.

The rearrangement uses TRBV6-5 and TRBJ1-1, with D unclear. V was shortened by 0 bases and J by 0 bases, with 8 bases between the two germline ends. Germline loops: CDR1 MNHEY, CDR2 SVGAGI. There are 15 residues in the CDR3. The CDR3 DNA follows: TGTGCCAGCAGTTACTCCCCCACAATGAACACTGAAGCTTTCTTT. Its protein product is CASSYSPTMNTEAFF.

This chain uses TRBV27 with TRBJ1-1, with D unresolved. The germline V gene has CDR1 MNHEY and CDR2 SMNVEV (reference sequence). This CDR3 is 13 amino acids long. Trimming took 4 bases from V and 1 from J, leaving 7 bases between them. In DNA form, the CDR3 reads TGTGCCAGCAGTTCGGGAGGGAACACTGAAGCTTTCTTT. Residues: CASSSGGNTEAFF.

This chain joins TRBV11-3 and TRBJ2-5; 9 positions match TRBD1. CDR1 SGHNT and CDR2 YENEEA come from the germline V gene. The CDR3 sequence is 17 residues long. V shed 5 bases and J 3 bases; nucleotides not matched to a gene: 13. CDR3 protein: CASSRAGTGYLKETQYF. CDR3 nucleotides: TGTGCCAGCAGCCGGGCCGGGACAGGGTACTTGAAAGAGACCCAGTACTTC.

The rearrangement uses TRBV7-3 and TRBJ1-3, with D perhaps TRBD1 (5 bases). The CDR3 loop spans 15 amino acids. Per germline, CDR1 SGHTA and CDR2 FQGTGA. V lost 5 bases to trimming and J lost 1 base, with 12 bases between them. In DNA form, the CDR3 reads TGTGCCAGCAGCCCACATCAGGGTTCTGGAAACACCATATATTTT. As protein: CASSPHQGSGNTIYF.

The rearrangement uses TRBV10-1 and TRBJ1-5; D ambiguous. Trimming took off 4 bases at V and 3 bases at J, with 10 bases between the two ends. Germline assignment: CDR1 WNHNN and CDR2 SYGVQD (reference sequence). There are 14 residues in the CDR3. The CDR3 reads CASSGGVYNQPQHF. For the CDR3, the DNA is TGCGCCAGCAGTGGCGGGGTTTACAATCAGCCCCAGCATTTT.

The rearrangement links TRBV27 to TRBJ1-2; D is undetermined. The CDR3 is 13 amino acids. V was clipped by 3 bases and J by 0 bases, with 5 bases between them. Looked up from germline, CDR1 is MNHEY and CDR2 is SMNVEV (reference sequence). CDR3 amino acids: CASSFSPNYGYTF. The CDR3 nucleotides read TGTGCCAGCAGTTTCTCCCCTAACTATGGCTACACCTTC.

This rearrangement joins TRBV18 to TRBJ1-2; TRBD1 matches at 7 bases. This CDR3 contains 13 residues. Germline V gives CDR1 KGHSH, CDR2 LQKENI. Trimming cost V 6 bases and J 3 bases; bases outside gene matches: 4. The DNA for the CDR3 is TGTGCCAGCTCGGGACAGACCTACTATGGCTACACCTTC. Residues: CASSGQTYYGYTF.

This CDR3 reads CASSQPQAGGTDTQYF. For the CDR3, the DNA is TGTGCCAGCAGCCAGCCTCAAGCGGGGGGCACAGATACGCAGTATTTT. The chain employs TRBV3-1 (or the pseudogene TRBV3-2) and TRBJ2-3, with TRBD2 matching 8 bases. Germline V gives CDR1 LGHDT, CDR2 YNNKEL (reference sequence). V lost 3 bases to trimming and J lost 1 base; unmatched junction nucleotides: 6. The CDR3 covers 16 residues.

This clone was detected a few times. This chain connects TRBV5-8 to TRBJ2-7; a possible D gene is TRBD1 (5 bases). Trimming left V 6 bases short and J 1 base short, with 20 bases between. The CDR3 consists of 16 residues. Germline loops: CDR1 SGHTS, CDR2 YDEGEE. This chain's CDR3 is CASTPDSAYSSYEQYF. The DNA for the CDR3 is TGTGCCAGCACCCCCGACAGCGCCTACTCTTCCTACGAGCAGTACTTC.

This chain uses TRBV6-5 with TRBJ2-7; 7 bases are shared with TRBD1. V shed 5 bases, J shed 0 bases, and the junction held 7 bases outside the gene matches. This CDR3 contains 15 residues. Germline CDR1 reads MNHEY; CDR2 reads SVGAGI. The CDR3 sequence: CASSPGTADSYEQYF. CDR3 coding DNA: TGTGCCAGCAGTCCCGGGACAGCCGACTCCTACGAGCAGTACTTC.

The rearrangement links TRBV14 to TRBJ1-2; possibly TRBD1 for D (6 bases). The CDR3 runs 16 residues. Germline-derived CDR1 and CDR2 are SGHDN and FVKESK. The V gene lost 2 bases and the J gene lost 0 bases, with 13 bases spanning the gap. This CDR3 is CASSQRLDSTNYGYTF. The CDR3, as DNA: TGTGCCAGCAGCCAACGGCTGGACAGTACTAACTATGGCTACACCTTC.

This clone has just a few counts. The chain's CDR3 is CTSTRDRGSHYYGYTF. CDR3 bases: TGCACCAGCACCCGGGACAGGGGATCCCATTATTATGGCTACACCTTC. The V and J genes are TRBV1 and TRBJ1-2; TRBD1 reflects the table's D call only, with no check against the DNA. TRBV1 is a pseudogene. The CDR3 has 16 residues.

The rearrangement uses TRBV25-1 and TRBJ2-1; D may be TRBD2 (5 bases). This CDR3 region has 16 residues. V gave up 7 bases and J gave up 3 bases, with 19 bases separating them. The germline gives CDR1 MGHDK, CDR2 SYGVNS. In nucleotides, the CDR3 is TGTGCCAGCACCCCCACCGTAGCGAAGGTCTACAATGAGCAGTTCTTC. Translated: CASTPTVAKVYNEQFF.

The CDR3 loop reads CASSVSQRPNTGELFF. The CDR3 region has the DNA TGTGCCAGCAGCGTAAGCCAGCGGCCGAACACCGGGGAGCTGTTTTTT. The chain carries TRBV9 and TRBJ2-2; possible D gene TRBD2, 5 bases. The CDR3 sequence is 16 residues long. V was clipped by 1 base and J by 0 bases, with 10 bases between them. Germline lookup yields CDR1 SGDLS and CDR2 YYNGEE.

The V call is TRBV7-6, the J call TRBJ2-1, with TRBD2 matching 9 bases. CDR3 length: 16 residues. CDR1 and CDR2 from the germline V gene are SGHVS and FNYEAQ. J was trimmed by 8 bases and V by 1 base; bases with no gene match: 9. This CDR3 reads CASSLVPGGGAHEQFF. The CDR3 DNA reads as TGTGCCAGCAGCTTAGTTCCGGGCGGGGGGGCGCATGAGCAGTTCTTC.

In DNA form, the CDR3 reads TGCAGCGTCGCCACTGTGAGGGCTGGAAACACCATATATTTT. It codes for CSVATVRAGNTIYF. The J gene is TRBJ1-3, the V gene TRBV29-1; no clear D gene. The germline CDR1 and CDR2 sequences are SQVTM and ANQGSEA. V was pared by 6 bases and J by 2 bases, with 14 bases between. The CDR3 totals 14 residues.

This rearrangement joins TRBV3-1 (or the pseudogene TRBV3-2) to TRBJ2-1; 11 nucleotides agree with TRBD2. CDR3 length equals 14 residues. With V trimmed by 6 bases and J by 12 bases, 10 bases remained unmatched. The germline CDR1 and CDR2 sequences are LGHDT and YNNKEL (reference sequence). CDR3 in amino acids: CASRIGTSGGGQFF. The CDR3 DNA is TGTGCCAGCAGAATCGGGACTAGCGGTGGAGGGCAGTTCTTC.